This entry concerns a single T cell receptor (beta chain). Its antigen is still unknown. Data came from immunoSEQ multiplex PCR; TCRdb stores just in-frame clones and leaves some out. The data contain 95,000 to 150,000 clones, 92% of them singletons. This entry is derived from a study of T cell responses to AZD1222 COVID-19 vaccine. Study information: Some second doses came at about 4 weeks and others at about 12 weeks; these were pooled.

General study findings and limits: Unmutated variant regions are reportedly the target of nearly half of TCRs that are spike-specific. A mostly white British donor set with more females was recruited, and clonal diversity was possibly underestimated.

This CDR3 has 15 residues. V dropped 1 base and J dropped 7 bases, with 15 bases sitting between them. The chain employs TRBV5-3 and TRBJ2-1; D gene ambiguous. TRBV5-3 falls under the ORF class, with uncertain function. The sequencing here drew on peripheral blood, taken on day 0 of AZD1222 vaccination. The clonotype comes from an adult in good health. The CDR3 DNA follows: TGTGCCAGAAGCTTGTGGGATTGGGTGGTTAATGAGCAGTTCTTC. It codes for CARSLWDWVVNEQFF.